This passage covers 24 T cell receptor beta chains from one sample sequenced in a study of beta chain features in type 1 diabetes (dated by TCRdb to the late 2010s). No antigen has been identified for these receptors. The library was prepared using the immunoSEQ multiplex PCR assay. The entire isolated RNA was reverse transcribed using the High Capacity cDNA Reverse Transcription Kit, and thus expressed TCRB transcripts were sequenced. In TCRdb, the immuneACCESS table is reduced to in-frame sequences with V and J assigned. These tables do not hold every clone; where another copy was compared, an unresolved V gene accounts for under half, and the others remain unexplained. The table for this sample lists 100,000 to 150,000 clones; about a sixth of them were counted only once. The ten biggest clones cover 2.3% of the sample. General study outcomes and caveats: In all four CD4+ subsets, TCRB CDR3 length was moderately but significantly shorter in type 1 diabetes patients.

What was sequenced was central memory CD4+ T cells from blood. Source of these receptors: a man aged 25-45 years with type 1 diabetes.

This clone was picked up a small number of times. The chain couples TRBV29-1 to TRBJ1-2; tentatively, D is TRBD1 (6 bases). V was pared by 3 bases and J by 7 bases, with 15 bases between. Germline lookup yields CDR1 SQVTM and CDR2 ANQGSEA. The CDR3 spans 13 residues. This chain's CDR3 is CSVDQGFRSGYTF. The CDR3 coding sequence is TGCAGCGTTGACCAGGGGTTTCGGAGTGGCTACACCTTC. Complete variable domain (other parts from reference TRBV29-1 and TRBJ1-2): SAVISQKPSRDICQRGTSLTIQCQVDSQVTMMFWYRQQPGQSLTLIATANQGSEATYESGFVIDKFPISRPNLTFSTLTVSNMSPEDSSIYLCSVDQGFRSGYTFGSGTRLTVV.

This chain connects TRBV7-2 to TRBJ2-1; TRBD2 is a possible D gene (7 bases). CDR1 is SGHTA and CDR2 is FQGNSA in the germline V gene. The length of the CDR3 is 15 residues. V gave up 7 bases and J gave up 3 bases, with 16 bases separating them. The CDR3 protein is CASTNRGANYNEQFF. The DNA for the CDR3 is TGTGCCAGCACCAACCGGGGGGCAAACTACAATGAGCAGTTCTTC.

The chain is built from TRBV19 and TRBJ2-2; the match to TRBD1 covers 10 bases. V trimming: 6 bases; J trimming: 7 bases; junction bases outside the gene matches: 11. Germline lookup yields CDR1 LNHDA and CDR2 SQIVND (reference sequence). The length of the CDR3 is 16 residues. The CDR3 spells CASRRFGTGAGGELFF. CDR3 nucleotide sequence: TGTGCCAGTAGGCGTTTCGGGACAGGGGCTGGCGGGGAGCTGTTTTTT.

The CDR3, as DNA: TGTGCCAGCAGCGTAGGGCTTAACACTGAAGCTTTCTTT. Its translation: CASSVGLNTEAFF. The chain uses TRBV14 and TRBJ1-1, with D unclear. CDR3 size: 13 residues. Germline V CDR1 and CDR2: SGHDN, FVKESK. V shed 5 bases and J shed 2 bases, with 9 bases lying between them.

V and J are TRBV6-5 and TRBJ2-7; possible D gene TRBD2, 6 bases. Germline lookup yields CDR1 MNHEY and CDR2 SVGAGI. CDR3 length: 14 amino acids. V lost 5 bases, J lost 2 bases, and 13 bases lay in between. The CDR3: CASSVGTGTYEQYF. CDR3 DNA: TGTGCCAGCAGTGTCGGGACTGGGACCTACGAGCAGTACTTC.

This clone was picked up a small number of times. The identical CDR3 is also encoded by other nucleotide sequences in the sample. The DNA for the CDR3 is TGTGCCTGGAGTGTGGGAAGGCAGCCCCAGCATTTT. Its translation: CAWSVGRQPQHF. V gene TRBV30 combines with J gene TRBJ1-5; no definite D call. V was trimmed by 0 bases and J by 7 bases, leaving 7 bases between them. This CDR3 spans 12 amino acids. Germline assignment: CDR1 GTSNPN and CDR2 SVGIG (reference sequence).

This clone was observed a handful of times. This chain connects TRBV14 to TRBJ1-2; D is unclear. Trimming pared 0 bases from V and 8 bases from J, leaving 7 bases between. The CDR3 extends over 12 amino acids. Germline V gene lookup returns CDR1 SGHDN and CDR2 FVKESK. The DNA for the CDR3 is TGTGCCAGCAGCCAAGAAAGATGGGGCTACACCTTC. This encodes CASSQERWGYTF.

DNA for the CDR3: TGCGCCAGCAGCCAAGATAATTCGAAGAGCAGGGACGAGATTAGCAATCAGCCCCAGCATTTT. Translation: CASSQDNSKSRDEISNQPQHF. The chain is built from TRBV4-3 and TRBJ1-5; TRBD1 might be the D (5 bases). The CDR3 runs 21 residues. Trimming removed 0 bases at V and 0 bases at J, with 24 bases between. CDR1 and CDR2 from the germline V gene are LGHNA and YSLEER.

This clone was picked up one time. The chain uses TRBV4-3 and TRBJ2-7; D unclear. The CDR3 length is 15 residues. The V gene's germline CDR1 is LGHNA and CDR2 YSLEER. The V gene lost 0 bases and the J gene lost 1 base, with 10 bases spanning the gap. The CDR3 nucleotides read TGCGCCAGCAGCCAAGATCAACGGCCATCCTACGAGCAGTACTTC. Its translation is CASSQDQRPSYEQYF.

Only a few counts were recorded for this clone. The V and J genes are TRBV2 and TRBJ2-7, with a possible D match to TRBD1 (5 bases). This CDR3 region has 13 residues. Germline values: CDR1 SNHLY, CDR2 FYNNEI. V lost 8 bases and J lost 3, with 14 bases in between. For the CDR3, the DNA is TGTGCCAGCTCAAACGACAGAAGCTACGAGCAGTACTTC. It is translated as CASSNDRSYEQYF.

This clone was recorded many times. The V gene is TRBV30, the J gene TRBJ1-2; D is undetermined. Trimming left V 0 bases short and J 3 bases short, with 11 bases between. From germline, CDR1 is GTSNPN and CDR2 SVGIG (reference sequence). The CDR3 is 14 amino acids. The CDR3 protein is CAWSVRQEDYGYTF. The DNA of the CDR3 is TGTGCCTGGAGTGTACGCCAGGAGGACTATGGCTACACCTTC.

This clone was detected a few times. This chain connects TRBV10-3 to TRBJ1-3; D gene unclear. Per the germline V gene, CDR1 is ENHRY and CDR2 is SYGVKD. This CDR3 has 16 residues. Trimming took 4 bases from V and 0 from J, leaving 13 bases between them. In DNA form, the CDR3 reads TGTGCCATCAGTGCCCAACAGATATACTCTGGAAACACCATATATTTT. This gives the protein CAISAQQIYSGNTIYF.

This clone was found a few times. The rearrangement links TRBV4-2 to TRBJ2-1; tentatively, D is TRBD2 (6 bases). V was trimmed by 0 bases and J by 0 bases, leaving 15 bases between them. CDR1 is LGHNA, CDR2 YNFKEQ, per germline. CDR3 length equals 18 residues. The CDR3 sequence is CASSQDRWGGASYNEQFF. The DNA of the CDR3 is TGTGCCAGCAGCCAAGATCGTTGGGGCGGGGCCTCCTACAATGAGCAGTTCTTC.

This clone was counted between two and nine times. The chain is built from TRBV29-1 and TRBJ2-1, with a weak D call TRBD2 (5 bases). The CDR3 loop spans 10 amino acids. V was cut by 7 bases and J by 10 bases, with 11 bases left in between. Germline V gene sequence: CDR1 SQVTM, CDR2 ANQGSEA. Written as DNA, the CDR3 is TGCAGCGGGAGGACTGAGGAGCAGTTCTTC. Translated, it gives CSGRTEEQFF.

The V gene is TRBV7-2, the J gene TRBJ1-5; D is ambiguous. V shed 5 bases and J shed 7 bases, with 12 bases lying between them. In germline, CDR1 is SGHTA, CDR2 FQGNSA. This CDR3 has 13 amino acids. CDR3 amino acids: CASSPTREQPQHF. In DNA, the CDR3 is TGTGCCAGCAGCCCTACTAGGGAGCAGCCCCAGCATTTT.

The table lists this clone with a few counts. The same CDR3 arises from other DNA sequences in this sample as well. The CDR3, as DNA: TGTGCCAGCAGGGGGACAGGGGGCGAGACCCAGTACTTC. Residues: CASRGTGGETQYF. The rearrangement links TRBV2 to TRBJ2-5; 12 bases align to TRBD1. Germline V gene sequence: CDR1 SNHLY, CDR2 FYNNEI. This CDR3 comprises 13 residues. J was trimmed by 5 bases and V by 6 bases; bases with no gene match: 1.

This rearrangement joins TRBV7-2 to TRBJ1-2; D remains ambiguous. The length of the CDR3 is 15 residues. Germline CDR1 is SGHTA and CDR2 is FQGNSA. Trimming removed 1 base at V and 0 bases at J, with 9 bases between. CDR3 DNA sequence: TGTGCCAGCAGCTTAGTTTCTTGGGCTAACTATGGCTACACCTTC. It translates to CASSLVSWANYGYTF.

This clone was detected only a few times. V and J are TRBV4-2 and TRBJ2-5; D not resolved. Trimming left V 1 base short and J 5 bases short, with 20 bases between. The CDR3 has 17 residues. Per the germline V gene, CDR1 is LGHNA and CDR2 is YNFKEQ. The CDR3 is CASSQGPLQGSLETQYF. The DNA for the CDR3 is TGTGCCAGCAGCCAAGGCCCCCTACAAGGGTCCCTGGAGACCCAGTACTTC.

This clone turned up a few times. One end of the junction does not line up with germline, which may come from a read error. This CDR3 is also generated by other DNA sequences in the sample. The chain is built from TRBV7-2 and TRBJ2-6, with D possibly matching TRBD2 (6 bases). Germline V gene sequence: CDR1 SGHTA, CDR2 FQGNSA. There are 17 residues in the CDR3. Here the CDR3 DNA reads TGCGCCAGCAGCCAAGGCGCGGGGAGTTCTGGGGCCAACGTCCTGACTTTC. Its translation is CASSQGAGSSGANVLTF.

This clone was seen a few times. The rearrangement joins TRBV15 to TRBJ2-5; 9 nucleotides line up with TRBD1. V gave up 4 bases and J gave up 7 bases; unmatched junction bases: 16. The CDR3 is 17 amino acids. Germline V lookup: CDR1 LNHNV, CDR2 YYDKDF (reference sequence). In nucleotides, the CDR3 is TGTGCCACCAGCATAAAACAAGCACAGGGGGCTGGAGGGACCCAGTACTTC. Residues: CATSIKQAQGAGGTQYF.

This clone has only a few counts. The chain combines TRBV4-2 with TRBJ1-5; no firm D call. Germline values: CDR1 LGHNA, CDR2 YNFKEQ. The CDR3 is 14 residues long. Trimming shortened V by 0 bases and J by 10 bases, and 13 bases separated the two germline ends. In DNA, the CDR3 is TGTGCCAGCAGCCAAGAAGTCAGCGGGCTACCCCAGCATTTT. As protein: CASSQEVSGLPQHF.

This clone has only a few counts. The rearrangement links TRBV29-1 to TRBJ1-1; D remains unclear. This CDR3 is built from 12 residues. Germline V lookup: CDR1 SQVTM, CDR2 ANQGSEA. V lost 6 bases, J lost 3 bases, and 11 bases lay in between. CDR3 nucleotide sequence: TGCAGCGTACTGACCGATTACACTGAAGCTTTCTTT. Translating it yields CSVLTDYTEAFF.

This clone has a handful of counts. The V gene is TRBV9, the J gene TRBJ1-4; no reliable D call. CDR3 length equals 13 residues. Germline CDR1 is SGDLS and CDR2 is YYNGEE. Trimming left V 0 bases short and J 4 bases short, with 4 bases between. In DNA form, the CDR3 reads TGTGCCAGCAGCGTAGGGTTTAATGAAAAACTGTTTTTT. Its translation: CASSVGFNEKLFF.

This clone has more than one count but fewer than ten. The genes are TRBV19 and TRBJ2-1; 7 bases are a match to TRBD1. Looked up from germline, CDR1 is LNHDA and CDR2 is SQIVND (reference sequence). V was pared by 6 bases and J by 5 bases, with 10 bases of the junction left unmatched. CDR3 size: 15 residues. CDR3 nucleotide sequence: TGTGCCAGTAGCCTGGCACAGGGGAACAACAATGAGCAGTTCTTC. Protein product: CASSLAQGNNNEQFF.